A single sample gave rise to the 27 T cell receptor beta chains below, sequenced in a study of beta chain features in type 1 diabetes. Expressed TCRB transcripts were sequenced because the isolated RNA had all been reverse transcribed beforehand. Libraries were prepared by immunoSEQ multiplex PCR; TCRdb keeps only in-frame clonotypes and omits some of them. The sample yields a few hundred thousand clones, roughly 9.6% seen once. Material: naive CD4+ T cells from blood. The origin of the receptors is a woman in her twenties or thirties in good health.

V and J are TRBV9 and TRBJ1-2; 8 nucleotides align to TRBD1. The CDR3 is made up of 13 amino acids. V dropped 0 bases and J dropped 8; count of bases not matched to a gene: 3. CDR1 is SGDLS, CDR2 YYNGEE, per germline. The DNA of the CDR3 is TGTGCCAGCAGCGTAGCAGGGGGCGCAGGCTACACCTTC. This translates into CASSVAGGAGYTF.

The chain is built from TRBV6-5 and TRBJ2-1; 7 bases fit TRBD1. The CDR3 consists of 13 residues. Trimming cost V 6 bases and J 6 bases; bases outside gene matches: 5. Germline V gene lookup returns CDR1 MNHEY and CDR2 SVGAGI. The CDR3 DNA reads as TGTGCCAGCAGATTAGCAGGGGGCAATGAGCAGTTCTTC. Its protein product is CASRLAGGNEQFF.

This sequence joins TRBV5-4 and TRBJ2-4; TRBD1 might be the D (5 bases). The J call may be faulty, since TRBJ2-5 better matches the DNA end. The V gene's germline CDR1 is SGHNT and CDR2 YYREEE (reference sequence). The CDR3 loop spans 12 amino acids. DNA for the CDR3: TGTGCCAGCAGCTTTCACCAGGGGACCCAGTACTTC. Residues: CASSFHQGTQYF.

The V call is TRBV7-2, the J call TRBJ2-7; 7 nucleotides align to TRBD2. After removal of 5 bases from V and 4 bases from J, the junction contained 8 bases not matched to a gene. Germline CDR1 reads SGHTA; CDR2 reads FQGNSA. The CDR3 totals 14 residues. The CDR3: CASSKRDSPYEQYF. The CDR3 DNA follows: TGTGCCAGCAGCAAGCGGGACTCGCCTTACGAGCAGTACTTC. Full variable domain (missing parts from reference TRBV7-2 and TRBJ2-7): GAGVSQSPSNKVTEKGKDVELRCDPISGHTALYWYRQSLGQGLEFLIYFQGNSAPDKSGLPSDRFSAERTGGSVSTLTIQRTQQEDSAVYLCASSKRDSPYEQYFGPGTRLTVT.

The table lists this clone with a few counts. This chain links TRBV28 with TRBJ2-2; D may be TRBD2 (5 bases). V was clipped by 4 bases and J by 6 bases, with 12 bases between them. CDR3 length equals 14 residues. Germline V CDR1 and CDR2: MDHEN, SYDVKM. The CDR3 DNA is TGTGCCAGCAGTTCGCGGAGGTCTGCCGGGGAGCTGTTTTTT. This translates into CASSSRRSAGELFF. Supplemented by reference TRBV28 and TRBJ2-2, the full variable domain reads DVKVTQSSRYLVKRTGEKVFLECVQDMDHENMFWYRQDPGLGLRLIYFSYDVKMKEKGDIPEGYSVSREKKERFSLILESASTNQTSMYLCASSSRRSAGELFFGEGSRLTVL.

This clone occurred a few times. The chain combines TRBV28 with TRBJ2-6, with TRBD1 matching 8 bases. With V trimmed by 1 base and J by 3 bases, 5 bases remained unmatched. Germline CDR1 MDHEN, CDR2 SYDVKM. The CDR3 totals 17 residues. The CDR3 bases are TGTGCCAGCAGTTTATCCCAGGGGGCATTTGGGGCCAACGTCCTGACTTTC. Protein sequence: CASSLSQGAFGANVLTF.

The J gene is TRBJ1-2, the V gene TRBV28; no clear D. V lost 3 bases and J lost 3, with 5 bases in between. The CDR3 totals 12 residues. The germline CDR1 and CDR2 sequences are MDHEN and SYDVKM. DNA of the CDR3: TGTGCCAGCAGTTTCGCAGACTATGGCTACACCTTC. Translating gives CASSFADYGYTF.

This chain links TRBV5-1 with TRBJ2-3; TRBD2 agrees at 9 bases. This CDR3 is built from 15 residues. Germline V gives CDR1 SGHRS, CDR2 YFSETQ. The V segment lost 4 bases and the J segment 2 bases; nucleotides outside the gene matches: 5. CDR3 sequence: CASSLLAGVTDTQYF. The CDR3 nucleotides read TGCGCCAGCAGCCTTTTAGCGGGAGTCACAGATACGCAGTATTTT.

The V call is TRBV14, the J call TRBJ2-1; 13 bases align to TRBD2. Germline V gene lookup returns CDR1 SGHDN and CDR2 FVKESK. J lost 11 bases, V lost 2 bases, and 6 bases had no gene match. This CDR3 region has 15 residues. The CDR3 DNA reads TGTGCCAGCAGCCAACGGACTAGCGGGAGTGTTAAGCAGTTCTTC. Its protein is CASSQRTSGSVKQFF. The full variable domain, in which reference TRBV14 and TRBJ2-1 provide the parts outside the CDR3, is EAGVTQFPSHSVIEKGQTVTLRCDPISGHDNLYWYRRVMGKEIKFLLHFVKESKQDESGMPNNRFLAERTGGTYSTLKVQPAELEDSGVYFCASSQRTSGSVKQFFGPGTRLTVL.

This clone was observed a few times. The CDR3 DNA is TGTGCCAGCAGTGAAGCGACCGGGGGAGCTTTCTTT. This codes for CASSEATGGAFF. The chain links TRBV2 to TRBJ1-1; D perhaps matches TRBD1 (5 bases). This CDR3 spans 12 amino acids. The V gene lost 0 bases and the J gene lost 10 bases, with 9 bases spanning the gap. Germline-derived CDR1 and CDR2 are SNHLY and FYNNEI.

This clone was seen a handful of times. The rearrangement joins TRBV4-2 to TRBJ2-5, with a tentative D call TRBD1 (5 bases). V was trimmed by 4 bases and J by 2 bases, leaving 14 bases between them. Germline CDR1 LGHNA, CDR2 YNFKEQ. CDR3 length: 15 residues. CDR3 bases: TGTGCCAGCAGCCGGGGCAGTTCGGAACAAGAGACCCAGTACTTC. Amino acids: CASSRGSSEQETQYF.

This clone was seen more than once but under ten times. The chain is built from TRBV6-1 and TRBJ2-1; 14 nucleotides agree with TRBD2. J was trimmed by 4 bases and V by 1 base; bases with no gene match: 9. This CDR3 region has 19 residues. Germline CDR1 is MNHNS and CDR2 is SASEGT. The CDR3 reads CASSEDWTSGRTKYNEQFF. The CDR3 bases are TGTGCCAGCAGTGAAGATTGGACTAGCGGGAGGACAAAGTACAATGAGCAGTTCTTC.

The gene calls are TRBV7-2 and TRBJ2-3, with 7 bases that match TRBD2. V shed 1 base, J shed 6 bases, and the junction held 10 bases outside the gene matches. The CDR3 is 16 residues long. The germline V gene has CDR1 SGHTA and CDR2 FQGNSA. CDR3 residues: CASSLVPWGGNDTQYF. The CDR3 coding sequence is TGTGCCAGCAGCTTAGTTCCGTGGGGGGGTAACGATACGCAGTATTTT.

This clone was detected a few times. The rearrangement uses TRBV6-5 and TRBJ2-1; possible D gene TRBD2, 5 bases. This CDR3 spans 13 amino acids. V lost 6 bases and J 6 bases, leaving 12 bases between the germline ends. CDR1 and CDR2 (germline): MNHEY, SVGAGI. The DNA of the CDR3 is TGTGCCAGCAGCGACCTAGCTCCCAATGAGCAGTTCTTC. This codes for CASSDLAPNEQFF.

This clone was found a few times. CDR3 amino acids: CAWSKGTGNSNQPQHF. CDR3 sequence (DNA): TGTGCCTGGAGTAAAGGGACAGGGAATAGCAATCAGCCCCAGCATTTT. V gene TRBV30 combines with J gene TRBJ1-5; 9 bases line up with TRBD1. The CDR3 covers 16 residues. With 2 bases clipped from V and 0 bases from J, the junction kept 5 bases outside the gene matches. Germline-derived CDR1 and CDR2 are GTSNPN and SVGIG (reference sequence).

This clone has more than one count but fewer than ten. The chain links TRBV21-1 to TRBJ2-3; the listed D gene, TRBD2, was not tested against the DNA. TRBV21-1 is a known pseudogene. This CDR3 comprises 15 residues. The DNA of the CDR3 is TGTGCCAGCAGCAAAGTCCGTAGCACCGCAGATACGCAGTATTTT. Its protein is CASSKVRSTADTQYF.

On this clone: Within the sample, other DNA sequences also encode this same CDR3. The chain uses TRBV7-2 and TRBJ2-7, with D possibly being TRBD2 (6 bases). This CDR3 region has 12 residues. Trimming took 3 bases from V and 3 from J, leaving 6 bases between them. In germline, CDR1 is SGHTA, CDR2 FQGNSA. The CDR3 DNA reads as TGTGCCAGCAGCTTTAGCGGCTACGAGCAGTACTTC. This gives the protein CASSFSGYEQYF. Looking up the rest from reference TRBV7-2 and TRBJ2-7 gives the full variable domain: GAGVSQSPSNKVTEKGKDVELRCDPISGHTALYWYRQSLGQGLEFLIYFQGNSAPDKSGLPSDRFSAERTGGSVSTLTIQRTQQEDSAVYLCASSFSGYEQYFGPGTRLTVT.

The rearrangement links TRBV28 to TRBJ2-1; D remains unclear. Trimming shortened V by 6 bases and J by 0 bases, and 12 bases separated the two germline ends. CDR1 and CDR2 from the germline V gene are MDHEN and SYDVKM. The CDR3 is 15 residues long. The CDR3 sequence: CASSPGPSSYNEQFF. The CDR3 DNA sequence: TGTGCCAGCAGCCCCGGTCCGAGCTCCTACAATGAGCAGTTCTTC.

The chain combines TRBV2 with TRBJ1-5; D is undetermined. There are 13 residues in the CDR3. Trimming shortened V by 5 bases and J by 6 bases, and 11 bases separated the two germline ends. Germline CDR1 and CDR2: SNHLY and FYNNEI. CDR3 region: CASSKETVQPQHF. CDR3 DNA: TGTGCCAGCAGTAAAGAAACAGTTCAGCCCCAGCATTTT. Looking up the rest from reference TRBV2 and TRBJ1-5 gives the full variable domain: EPEVTQTPSHQVTQMGQEVILRCVPISNHLYFYWYRQILGQKVEFLVSFYNNEISEKSEIFDDQFSVERPDGSNFTLKIRSTKLEDSAMYFCASSKETVQPQHFGDGTRLSIL.

This clone turned up a few times. The chain is built from TRBV28 and TRBJ2-2, with a weak D call TRBD2 (6 bases). Germline V gene lookup returns CDR1 MDHEN and CDR2 SYDVKM. This CDR3 region has 15 residues. Trimming took off 3 bases at V and 3 bases at J, with 11 bases between the two ends. The CDR3 protein is CASSFVLADTGELFF. The CDR3 DNA follows: TGTGCCAGCAGTTTTGTACTAGCCGACACCGGGGAGCTGTTTTTT.

The V gene is TRBV28, the J gene TRBJ2-7; weak D call: TRBD1 (7 bases). The CDR3 runs to 15 residues. In germline, CDR1 is MDHEN, CDR2 SYDVKM. Trimming took off 2 bases at V and 3 bases at J, with 14 bases between the two ends. In nucleotides, the CDR3 is TGTGCCAGCAGTTTAATGGCAGGGGGGTTCTACGAGCAGTACTTC. Translated, it gives CASSLMAGGFYEQYF.

There are a few counts of this clone. The rearrangement joins TRBV7-2 to TRBJ2-7; 10 bases map to TRBD2. The CDR3 has 17 amino acids. V lost 0 bases and J lost 0; bases outside the gene matches: 5. The germline V gene encodes CDR1 SGHTA and CDR2 FQGNSA. CDR3 loop: CASSLARSGRNSYEQYF. CDR3 in DNA: TGTGCCAGCAGCTTAGCCCGTAGCGGGAGGAACTCCTACGAGCAGTACTTC.

This clone has a handful of counts. The rearrangement links TRBV28 to TRBJ2-7; 9 bases are a match to TRBD1. The V segment lost 5 bases and the J segment 7 bases; nucleotides outside the gene matches: 9. Germline CDR1 MDHEN, CDR2 SYDVKM. This CDR3 is built from 14 residues. CDR3 nucleotides: TGTGCCAGCAGTCCAGGGGACAGGGAGGAGGAGCAGTACTTC. Encoded protein: CASSPGDREEEQYF.

This clone has more than one count but fewer than ten. The V call is TRBV11-2, the J call TRBJ2-7; D possibly corresponds to TRBD1 (6 bases). From germline, CDR1 is SGHAT and CDR2 FQNNGV. The CDR3 runs to 12 residues. The V and J ends lost 2 bases and 6 bases respectively, with 8 bases between them. The DNA of the CDR3 is TGTGCCAGCAGCTTAACAGGGCTCGAGCAGTACTTC. Its translation is CASSLTGLEQYF.

The chain combines TRBV14 with TRBJ2-2; 7 nucleotides match TRBD2. Germline CDR1 is SGHDN and CDR2 is FVKESK. The V and J ends lost 4 bases and 7 bases, in that order; junction bases with no gene match: 6. The CDR3 is made up of 14 amino acids. The CDR3 coding sequence is TGTGCCAGCAGCCTCCGGGAGGATGGCGGGGAGCTGTTTTTT. Translation: CASSLREDGGELFF. Full variable domain (rest looked up from reference TRBV14 and TRBJ2-2): EAGVTQFPSHSVIEKGQTVTLRCDPISGHDNLYWYRRVMGKEIKFLLHFVKESKQDESGMPNNRFLAERTGGTYSTLKVQPAELEDSGVYFCASSLREDGGELFFGEGSRLTVL.

This clone was seen only a few times. This chain uses TRBV14 with TRBJ1-1; D unresolved. Germline lookup yields CDR1 SGHDN and CDR2 FVKESK. The V gene lost 4 bases and the J gene lost 1 base, with 13 bases spanning the gap. The CDR3 is made up of 15 amino acids. CDR3 loop: CASSPLWGENTEAFF. The CDR3, as DNA: TGTGCCAGCAGCCCCCTCTGGGGAGAGAACACTGAAGCTTTCTTT. Combining the CDR3 with reference TRBV14 and TRBJ1-1 gives the whole variable domain EAGVTQFPSHSVIEKGQTVTLRCDPISGHDNLYWYRRVMGKEIKFLLHFVKESKQDESGMPNNRFLAERTGGTYSTLKVQPAELEDSGVYFCASSPLWGENTEAFFGQGTRLTVV.

The chain uses TRBV19 and TRBJ1-2; TRBD1 matches at 9 bases. This CDR3 is 16 amino acids long. V was pared by 4 bases and J by 5 bases, with 11 bases of the junction left unmatched. Germline lookup yields CDR1 LNHDA and CDR2 SQIVND (reference sequence). For the CDR3, the DNA is TGTGCCAGTAGTACTATTGAAACAGGGGGCGCATATGGCTACACCTTC. The encoded protein is CASSTIETGGAYGYTF. Supplemented by reference TRBV19 and TRBJ1-2, the full variable domain reads DGGITQSPKYLFRKEGQNVTLSCEQNLNHDAMYWYRQDPGQGLRLIYYSQIVNDFQKGDIAEGYSVSREKKESFPLTVTSAQKNPTAFYLCASSTIETGGAYGYTFGSGTRLTVV.